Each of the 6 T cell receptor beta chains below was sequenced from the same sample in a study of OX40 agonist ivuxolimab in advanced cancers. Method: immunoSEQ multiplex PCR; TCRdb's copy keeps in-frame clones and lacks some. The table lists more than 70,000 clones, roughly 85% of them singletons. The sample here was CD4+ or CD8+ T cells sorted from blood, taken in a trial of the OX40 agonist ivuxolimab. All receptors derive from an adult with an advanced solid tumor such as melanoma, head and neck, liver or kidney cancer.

CDR3: CASSSRGQGTDTQYF. The CDR3 bases are TGTGCCAGCAGCTCCAGGGGCCAGGGCACAGATACGCAGTATTTT. V usage is TRBV11-2 and J usage is TRBJ2-3; possibly TRBD1 for D (6 bases). Germline V gene data show CDR1 as SGHAT and CDR2 as FQNNGV. This CDR3 is 15 amino acids long. V gave up 4 bases and J gave up 1 base, with 12 bases separating them.

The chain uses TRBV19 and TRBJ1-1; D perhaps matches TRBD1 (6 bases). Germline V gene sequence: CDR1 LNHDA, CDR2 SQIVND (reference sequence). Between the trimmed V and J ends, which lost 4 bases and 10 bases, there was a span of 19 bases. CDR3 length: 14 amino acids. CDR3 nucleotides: TGTGCCAGTAGTACCGAACAGGGTTTGAGGGGAGCTTTCTTT. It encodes CASSTEQGLRGAFF.

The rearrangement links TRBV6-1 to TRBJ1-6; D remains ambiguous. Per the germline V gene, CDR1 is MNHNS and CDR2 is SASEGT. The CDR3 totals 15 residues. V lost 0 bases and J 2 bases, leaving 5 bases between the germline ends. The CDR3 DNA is TGTGCCAGCAGTGAAGCGGCTGCCTATAATTCACCCCTCCACTTT. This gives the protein CASSEAAAYNSPLHF.

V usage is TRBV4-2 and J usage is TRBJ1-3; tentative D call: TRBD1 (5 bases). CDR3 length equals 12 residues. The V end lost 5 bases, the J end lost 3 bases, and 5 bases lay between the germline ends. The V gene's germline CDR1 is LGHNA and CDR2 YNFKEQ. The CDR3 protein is CASSGGGNTIYF. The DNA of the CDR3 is TGTGCCAGCAGCGGGGGTGGAAACACCATATATTTT.

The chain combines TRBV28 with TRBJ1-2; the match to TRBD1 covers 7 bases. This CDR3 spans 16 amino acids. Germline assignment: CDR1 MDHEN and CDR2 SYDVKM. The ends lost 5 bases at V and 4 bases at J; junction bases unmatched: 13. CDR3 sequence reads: CASSPSYPGQLYGYTF. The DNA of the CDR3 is TGTGCCAGCAGTCCATCCTACCCGGGACAGCTCTATGGCTACACCTTC.

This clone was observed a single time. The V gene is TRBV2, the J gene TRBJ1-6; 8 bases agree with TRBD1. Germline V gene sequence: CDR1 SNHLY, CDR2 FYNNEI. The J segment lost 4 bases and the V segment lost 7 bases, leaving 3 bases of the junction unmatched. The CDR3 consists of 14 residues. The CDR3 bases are TGTGCCAGCACAGGGGGCGAATATAATTCACCCCTCCACTTT. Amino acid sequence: CASTGGEYNSPLHF.